This T cell receptor beta chain stems from a study of CD8 T cells in ankylosing spondylitis. Study-level findings and limits: Ankylosing spondylitis blood appeared to carry a characteristic TCR beta motif of roughly eight highly homologous variants. Disease-linked clones, CD8+, were relatively rare in peripheral blood.

Comments on this clonotype: No antigen is known for it.

A single record per CDR3 protein comes from TCRdb applying MiXCR to the 5' RACE reads. The sample consists of about 540,000 distinct CDR3 sequences, about 13% of them appearing once. The CDR3 loop spans 13 amino acids. Deletions cut 1 base from V and 1 base from J, with 8 bases between. From germline, CDR1 is DFQATT and CDR2 SNEGSKA (reference sequence). The specimen sequenced was blood, either unsorted or a sorted T cell fraction (not recorded which). This TCR was recovered from a male donor with ankylosing spondylitis. The chain employs TRBV20-1 and TRBJ2-7; TRBD2 might be the D (5 bases). In DNA, the CDR3 is TGCAGTGCTAGAGTACGGGGTTCCTACGAGCAGTACGTC. It is translated as CSARVRGSYEQYV.